Sequencing of this TCR beta chain was carried out in a study of response to subunit inactivated influenza vaccine. The study, taken as a whole, reports: Authors proposed each seasonal influenza vaccination draws in few new T cells.

TCRdb reanalysed the RT-PCR reads using MiXCR and keeps one entry per CDR3 protein. Among about 700,000 distinct CDR3 sequences listed, 13% to 15% were seen once. Germline V lookup: CDR1 SQVTM, CDR2 ANQGSEA. V dropped 7 bases and J dropped 3 bases, with 10 bases sitting between them. The CDR3 spans 11 residues. A remark on this clonotype: Its antigen is unknown.

This TCR derives from a man over 45 who received an inactivated influenza vaccine. The specimen comprised PBMCs from blood, sampled less than 15 days before vaccination. The chain is built from TRBV29-1 and TRBJ2-7; perhaps D is TRBD1 or TRBD2 (5 bases each). This CDR3 is CSGGIDYEQYF. DNA for the CDR3: TGCAGCGGGGGGATCGACTACGAGCAGTACTTC.